Shown below are 28 T cell receptor beta chains from a single sample sequenced in a study of somatic mutations in cytotoxic T cells in rheumatoid arthritis. The method was immunoSEQ multiplex PCR; TCRdb's version includes in-frame clones alone and lacks a portion of them. Here the sample spans roughly 15,000 clones, approximately 82% being singletons. The sequenced sample consisted of CD8+ T cells sorted from blood. These receptors all come from an adult with rheumatoid arthritis.

The chain is built from TRBV27 and TRBJ1-1; D gene unclear. From germline, CDR1 is MNHEY and CDR2 SMNVEV (reference sequence). Trimming removed 3 bases from V and 4 bases from J, with 12 bases in between. The CDR3 totals 14 residues. The CDR3 DNA reads as TGTGCCAGCAGTTTGGTCCGCGTCGGCACTGAAGCTTTCTTT. Its translation is CASSLVRVGTEAFF.

The rearrangement joins TRBV4-1 to TRBJ2-5; D is unresolved. Germline V gene sequence: CDR1 MGHRA, CDR2 YSYEKL. The CDR3 has 13 residues. V was cut by 0 bases and J by 4 bases, with 6 bases left in between. The CDR3 loop is CASSQDMAETQYF. As DNA, the CDR3 is TGCGCCAGCAGCCAAGATATGGCAGAGACCCAGTACTTC.

The chain employs TRBV5-1 and TRBJ1-1, with 7 bases fitting TRBD1. CDR1 and CDR2 from the germline V gene are SGHRS and YFSETQ. J gave up 6 bases and V 1 base, and 3 bases lay outside the gene matches. The CDR3 has 13 residues. CDR3 in amino acids: CASSLFQGAEAFF. The DNA of the CDR3 is TGCGCCAGCAGCTTGTTTCAGGGGGCTGAAGCTTTCTTT.

The V call is TRBV11-3, the J call TRBJ1-3; D not resolved. The CDR3 consists of 15 residues. Germline loops: CDR1 SGHNT, CDR2 YENEEA. The V end lost 5 bases, the J end lost 0 bases, and 11 bases lay between the germline ends. The CDR3 DNA reads as TGTGCCAGCAGCCTTGGACGGAGCTCTGGAAACACCATATATTTT. Encoded protein: CASSLGRSSGNTIYF. The complete variable domain, with remaining parts taken from reference TRBV11-3 and TRBJ1-3, reads EAGVVQSPRYKIIEKKQPVAFWCNPISGHNTLYWYLQNLGQGPELLIRYENEEAVDDSQLPKDRFSAERLKGVDSTLKIQPAELGDSAVYLCASSLGRSSGNTIYFGEGSWLTVV.

This clone is medium-sized. V is TRBV25-1 and J is TRBJ2-7; unclear D gene. CDR3 length: 12 residues. The germline V and J ends were trimmed by 6 bases and 6 bases, with 12 bases remaining between them. Germline loops: CDR1 MGHDK, CDR2 SYGVNS. This chain's CDR3 is CASSGRVGEQYF. CDR3 coding DNA: TGTGCCAGCAGCGGACGCGTTGGCGAGCAGTACTTC.

This chain connects TRBV11-3 to TRBJ2-7; maybe TRBD1 (5 bases). V lost 1 base to trimming and J lost 3 bases, with 19 bases between them. Germline-derived CDR1 and CDR2 are SGHNT and YENEEA. The CDR3 has 17 amino acids. The CDR3: CASSLGHWREGVYEQYF. The CDR3 region has the DNA TGTGCCAGCAGCTTAGGACATTGGCGAGAAGGGGTCTACGAGCAGTACTTC.

V is TRBV27 and J is TRBJ1-2; 8 nucleotides agree with TRBD1. CDR3 length equals 12 residues. Losses at the gene ends were 6 bases for V and 7 bases for J; bases not matched to a gene: 4. Germline V gene sequence: CDR1 MNHEY, CDR2 SMNVEV (reference sequence). This chain's CDR3 is CASRTGATGYTF. The CDR3 DNA is TGTGCCAGCAGGACAGGGGCGACTGGCTACACCTTC.

The chain couples TRBV7-6 to TRBJ2-7; tentatively, D is TRBD2 (6 bases). V was clipped by 5 bases and J by 0 bases, with 14 bases between them. Germline CDR1 is SGHVS and CDR2 is FNYEAQ. This CDR3 contains 15 residues. CDR3 sequence (DNA): TGTGCCAGCAGCCCATACGGGAGCCCCTCCTACGAGCAGTACTTC. It is translated as CASSPYGSPSYEQYF.

This chain connects TRBV5-6 to TRBJ2-1; no reliable D call. Trimming shortened V by 2 bases and J by 6 bases, and 3 bases separated the two germline ends. Germline assignment: CDR1 SGHDT and CDR2 YYEEEE. The CDR3 consists of 11 residues. CDR3 sequence reads: CASSFANEQFF. CDR3 in DNA: TGTGCCAGCAGCTTCGCCAATGAGCAGTTCTTC.

The chain recombines TRBV5-5 with TRBJ1-3; TRBD1 agrees at 8 bases. The CDR3 consists of 17 residues. Trimming cost V 1 base and J 0 bases; bases outside gene matches: 6. Germline-derived CDR1 and CDR2 are SGHKS and YYEKEE (reference sequence). This chain's CDR3 is CASSLWGDRSSGNTIYF. The DNA of the CDR3 is TGTGCCAGCAGCTTGTGGGGGGACAGGTCCTCTGGAAACACCATATATTTT.

The chain uses TRBV5-6 and TRBJ1-6; D is unresolved. Germline CDR1 and CDR2: SGHDT and YYEEEE. The CDR3 runs 14 residues. V was pared by 0 bases and J by 5 bases, with 6 bases between. The CDR3 spells CASSLDRNNSPLHF. The DNA for the CDR3 is TGTGCCAGCAGCTTGGACAGAAATAATTCACCCCTCCACTTT. The full variable domain, with the rest looked up from reference TRBV5-6 and TRBJ1-6, is DAGVTQSPTHLIKTRGQQVTLRCSPKSGHDTVSWYQQALGQGPQFIFQYYEEEERQRGNFPDRFSGHQFPNYSSELNVNALLLGDSALYLCASSLDRNNSPLHFGNGTRLTVT.

The table lists this clone with a few counts. The V call is TRBV7-2, the J call TRBJ2-1; 7 bases map to TRBD2. The CDR3 runs 16 residues. V gave up 0 bases and J gave up 3 bases; unmatched junction bases: 5. Germline CDR1 reads SGHTA; CDR2 reads FQGNSA. CDR3 DNA: TGTGCCAGCAGCTTAGCCGCGGGAGAAGGCTACAATGAGCAGTTCTTC. Its protein is CASSLAAGEGYNEQFF. Using reference TRBV7-2 and TRBJ2-1 for the parts outside the CDR3, the full variable domain is GAGVSQSPSNKVTEKGKDVELRCDPISGHTALYWYRQSLGQGLEFLIYFQGNSAPDKSGLPSDRFSAERTGGSVSTLTIQRTQQEDSAVYLCASSLAAGEGYNEQFFGPGTRLTVL.

The chain couples TRBV4-1 to TRBJ1-1; TRBD1 is a possible D gene (5 bases). The germline CDR1 and CDR2 sequences are MGHRA and YSYEKL. Trimming pared 0 bases from V and 5 bases from J, leaving 13 bases between. The length of the CDR3 is 15 residues. CDR3 nucleotide sequence: TGCGCCAGCAGCCAAGATGGGGGAAGAAGGACTGAAGCTTTCTTT. Residues: CASSQDGGRRTEAFF.

V usage is TRBV29-1 and J usage is TRBJ2-7; TRBD2 agrees at 14 bases. Per germline, CDR1 SQVTM and CDR2 ANQGSEA. Unmatched junction bases numbered 2, after V lost 3 bases and J lost 4 bases. This CDR3 spans 14 amino acids. The CDR3 nucleotides read TGCAGCGTTGAGGGACTAGCGGGAGCTTACGAGCAGTACTTC. It is translated as CSVEGLAGAYEQYF.

By sample fraction, this clone is large. The chain links TRBV19 to TRBJ2-1, with a possible D match to TRBD2 (6 bases). Trimming pared 0 bases from V and 4 bases from J, leaving 10 bases between. The CDR3 contains 15 residues. CDR1 is LNHDA and CDR2 is SQIVND in the germline V gene (reference sequence). The CDR3 sequence is CASSIDRTTYNEQFF. The DNA of the CDR3 is TGTGCCAGTAGTATAGACCGGACTACTTACAATGAGCAGTTCTTC.

V and J are TRBV19 and TRBJ2-1, with 10 bases aligning to TRBD1. Per the germline V gene, CDR1 is LNHDA and CDR2 is SQIVND (reference sequence). The CDR3 is made up of 14 amino acids. V lost 10 bases, J lost 8 bases, and 11 bases stayed unmatched. For the CDR3, the DNA is TGTGCCACCTCCAGGGGGGACAGGGGATATGAGCAGTTCTTC. The encoded protein is CATSRGDRGYEQFF.

The rearrangement joins TRBV9 to TRBJ2-3, with no clear D. Trimming removed 1 base at V and 0 bases at J, with 9 bases between. Germline V gene data show CDR1 as SGDLS and CDR2 as YYNGEE. CDR3 length: 15 residues. The CDR3: CASSVQSLSTDTQYF. CDR3 coding DNA: TGTGCCAGCAGCGTACAGAGTCTTAGCACAGATACGCAGTATTTT.

The chain uses TRBV12-5 and TRBJ2-7; D is perhaps TRBD2 (6 bases). Germline-derived CDR1 and CDR2 are LGHNT and FRNRAP. The CDR3 has 16 residues. Between the trimmed V and J ends, which lost 0 bases and 2 bases, there was a span of 14 bases. The CDR3 reads CASGLVPGGPPYEQYF. The CDR3 nucleotides are TGTGCTAGTGGTTTGGTACCCGGGGGTCCCCCCTACGAGCAGTACTTC. The full variable domain, rest sourced from reference TRBV12-5 and TRBJ2-7, is DARVTQTPRHKVTEMGQEVTMRCQPILGHNTVFWYRQTMMQGLELLAYFRNRAPLDDSGMPKDRFSAEMPDATLATLKIQPSEPRDSAVYFCASGLVPGGPPYEQYFGPGTRLTVT.

Details on this clone: A read error may account for a junction end that differs from germline. The V gene is TRBV28, the J gene TRBJ1-1; D might be TRBD1 (5 bases). CDR3 size: 15 residues. CDR1 is MDHEN, CDR2 SYDVKM, per germline. As DNA, the CDR3 is TGTACCAGCAACCAGGGAAGAGGGTTGGACACTGAAGCTTTCTTT. Encoded protein: CTSNQGRGLDTEAFF. The full variable domain, in which reference TRBV28 and TRBJ1-1 provide the parts outside the CDR3, is DVKVTQSSRYLVKRTGEKVFLECVQDMDHENMFWYRQDPGLGLRLIYFSYDVKMKEKGDIPEGYSVSREKKERFSLILESASTNQTSMYLCTSNQGRGLDTEAFFGQGTRLTVV.

The V call is TRBV6-5, the J call TRBJ2-1; 10 positions agree with TRBD2. From germline, CDR1 is MNHEY and CDR2 SVGAGI. The CDR3 loop spans 16 amino acids. V lost 2 bases and J lost 8; bases outside the gene matches: 9. The CDR3 region has the DNA TGTGCCAGCAGTTACCCTAGCGGGGGAAATCAGGATGAGCAGTTCTTC. As protein: CASSYPSGGNQDEQFF.

CDR3 amino acids: CASSLEFLRGAREQYF. CDR3 in DNA: TGTGCCAGCAGCTTAGAGTTTCTACGGGGGGCGCGGGAGCAGTACTTC. The chain is built from TRBV7-8 and TRBJ2-7; TRBD2 is a possible D gene (7 bases). V dropped 1 base and J dropped 7 bases, with 20 bases sitting between them. Germline lookup yields CDR1 SGHVS and CDR2 FQNEAQ. CDR3 size: 16 residues.

V and J are TRBV27 and TRBJ2-7; 9 nucleotides agree with TRBD1. V shed 4 bases and J 5 bases; nucleotides not matched to a gene: 6. Per the germline V gene, CDR1 is MNHEY and CDR2 is SMNVEV (reference sequence). This CDR3 has 14 residues. The CDR3 spells CASSSIQGANEQYF. The DNA of the CDR3 is TGTGCCAGCAGTTCAATACAGGGGGCCAACGAGCAGTACTTC.

This clone was seen only once. V usage is TRBV25-1 and J usage is TRBJ2-6; 7 bases line up with TRBD1. With V trimmed by 5 bases and J by 0 bases, 7 bases remained unmatched. The CDR3 is made up of 17 amino acids. The germline V gene has CDR1 MGHDK and CDR2 SYGVNS. DNA of the CDR3: TGTGCCAGCAGTCGGGACAGTACCTTCTCTGGGGCCAACGTCCTGACTTTC. Protein product: CASSRDSTFSGANVLTF.

The rearrangement joins TRBV5-8 to TRBJ2-1; unclear D gene. The length of the CDR3 is 13 residues. V was cut by 3 bases and J by 10 bases, with 14 bases left in between. Germline lookup yields CDR1 SGHTS and CDR2 YDEGEE. The CDR3 here is CASSSDLIEEQFF. The CDR3 region has the DNA TGTGCCAGCAGCTCAGACCTGATCGAAGAGCAGTTCTTC. Drawing the rest from reference TRBV5-8 and TRBJ2-1, the complete variable domain is EAGVTQSPTHLIKTRGQQATLRCSPISGHTSVYWYQQALGLGLQFLLWYDEGEERNRGNFPPRFSGRQFPNYSSELNVNALELEDSALYLCASSSDLIEEQFFGPGTRLTVL.

The chain couples TRBV13 to TRBJ2-1; perhaps TRBD1 as D (5 bases). The germline gives CDR1 PRHDT, CDR2 FYEKMQ (reference sequence). The germline V and J ends were trimmed by 5 bases and 4 bases, with 9 bases remaining between them. This CDR3 spans 13 amino acids. CDR3 bases: TGTGCCAGCAGCCCCGCAGGGTACAATGAGCAGTTCTTC. This gives the protein CASSPAGYNEQFF.

V and J are TRBV11-2 and TRBJ2-1; D unclear. Per the germline V gene, CDR1 is SGHAT and CDR2 is FQNNGV. This CDR3 has 11 amino acids. V lost 5 bases and J lost 12, with 11 bases in between. CDR3 loop: CASSSNIGQFF. CDR3 nucleotides: TGTGCCAGCAGCAGCAACATCGGGCAGTTCTTC.

The chain joins TRBV15 to TRBJ1-3; a weak D match, TRBD1 (5 bases). Germline V gene lookup returns CDR1 LNHNV and CDR2 YYDKDF (reference sequence). The CDR3 has 16 amino acids. Between the trimmed V and J ends, which lost 1 base and 0 bases, there was a span of 10 bases. CDR3 bases: TGTGCCACCAGCAGAGCCCCAGGGAGCTCTGGAAACACCATATATTTT. Its translation: CATSRAPGSSGNTIYF.

The chain links TRBV6-1 to TRBJ2-7, with D perhaps matching TRBD1 or TRBD2 (5 bases each). Germline V gives CDR1 MNHNS, CDR2 SASEGT. V lost 3 bases and J lost 2, with 14 bases in between. The CDR3 is made up of 15 amino acids. CDR3 protein: CASSEFGGTPYEQYF. In DNA form, the CDR3 reads TGTGCCAGCAGTGAGTTTGGGGGAACACCCTACGAGCAGTACTTC.